This T cell receptor beta chain was obtained from a study of shared clonotypes between healthy human individuals. Using immunoSEQ multiplex PCR, the repertoire was profiled, and TCRdb retains in-frame clones only, with some absent. The table includes 2 million to 2.5 million clones, more than 85% detected once. Germline V gives CDR1 MDHEN, CDR2 SYDVKM. V lost 3 bases, J lost 2 bases, and 16 bases lay in between. The CDR3 totals 16 residues. The TCR sequence derives from a man aged 18-30 years in good health. Some clones in this sample may be carry-over from other donors' samples. The chain joins TRBV28 to TRBJ1-2; tentative D call: TRBD1 (6 bases). The sample was naive CD4+ T cells from PBMCs. The subset was: CD45RA+ positively selected. CDR3 in DNA: TGTGCCAGCAGTTTTTTGGCGGACAGACTAAACTATGGCTACACCTTC. Amino acid sequence: CASSFLADRLNYGYTF.